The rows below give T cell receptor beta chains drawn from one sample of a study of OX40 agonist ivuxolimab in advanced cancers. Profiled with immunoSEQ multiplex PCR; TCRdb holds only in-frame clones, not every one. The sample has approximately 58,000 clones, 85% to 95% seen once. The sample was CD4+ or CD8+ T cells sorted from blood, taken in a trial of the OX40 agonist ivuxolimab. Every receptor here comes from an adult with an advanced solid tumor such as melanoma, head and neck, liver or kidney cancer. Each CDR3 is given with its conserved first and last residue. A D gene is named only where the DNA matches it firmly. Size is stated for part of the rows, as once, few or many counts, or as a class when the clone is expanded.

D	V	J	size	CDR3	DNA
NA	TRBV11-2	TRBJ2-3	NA	CASSSTAESVDTQYF	TGTGCCAGCAGCTCAACGGCCGAGTCGGTGGATACGCAGTATTTT
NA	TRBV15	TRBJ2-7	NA	CATSRSTQGYEQYF	TGTGCCACCAGCAGATCGACCCAGGGCTACGAGCAGTACTTC
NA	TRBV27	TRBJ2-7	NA	CASSLLGAYEQYF	TGTGCCAGCAGTCTGTTGGGGGCGTACGAGCAGTACTTC
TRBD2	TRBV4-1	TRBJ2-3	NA	CASSQETAGGLTDTQYF	TGCGCCAGCAGCCAAGAAACGGCGGGAGGACTTACAGATACGCAGTATTTT
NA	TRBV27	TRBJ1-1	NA	CASSLGDLNTEAFF	TGTGCCAGCAGTCTAGGGGACTTGAACACTGAAGCTTTCTTT
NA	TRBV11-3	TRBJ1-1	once	CASSWGEVEAFF	TGTGCCAGCAGCTGGGGGGAGGTTGAAGCTTTCTTT
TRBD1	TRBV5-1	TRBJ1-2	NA	CASSSTLPGGNGYTF	TGCGCCAGCAGCTCTACCCTCCCAGGGGGAAATGGCTACACCTTC
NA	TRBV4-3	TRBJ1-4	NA	CASSQDRVRGGEKLFF	TGCGCCAGCAGCCAAGATAGGGTCAGGGGCGGGGAAAAACTGTTTTTT
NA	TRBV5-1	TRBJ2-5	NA	CASSLVGSSQETQYF	TGCGCCAGCAGCTTGGTTGGTAGTTCGCAAGAGACCCAGTACTTC
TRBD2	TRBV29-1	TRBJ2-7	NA	CSVEAGGPYEQYF	TGCAGCGTAGAAGCGGGAGGGCCTTACGAGCAGTACTTC
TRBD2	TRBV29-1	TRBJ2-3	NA	CSVDPASGGDTQYF	TGCAGCGTTGATCCGGCTAGCGGGGGAGATACGCAGTATTTT
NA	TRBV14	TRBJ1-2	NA	CASSFDQGPWYGYTF	TGTGCCAGCAGTTTCGATCAGGGGCCTTGGTATGGCTACACCTTC
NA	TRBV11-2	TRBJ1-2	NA	CASSLIFSSNYGYTF	TGTGCCAGCAGCTTAATTTTTTCCAGTAACTATGGCTACACCTTC
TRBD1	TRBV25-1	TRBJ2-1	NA	CASSGDSRDREVGEQFF	TGTGCCAGCAGTGGCGATTCCCGGGACAGGGAAGTTGGTGAGCAGTTCTTC
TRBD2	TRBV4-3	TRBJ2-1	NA	CASSQDATSGWNEQFF	TGCGCCAGCAGCCAAGACGCGACTAGCGGGTGGAATGAGCAGTTCTTC
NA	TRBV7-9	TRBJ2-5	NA	CASSSKGIERETQYF	TGTGCCAGCAGCTCCAAAGGGATTGAACGAGAGACCCAGTACTTC
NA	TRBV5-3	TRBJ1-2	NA	CARSSDRTNYGYTF	TGTGCCAGAAGCTCCGACAGAACTAACTATGGCTACACCTTC
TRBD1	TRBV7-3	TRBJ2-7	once	CASSPGQGANYEQYF	TGTGCCAGCAGCCCGGGACAGGGTGCCAACTACGAGCAGTACTTC
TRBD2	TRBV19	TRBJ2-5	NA	CASSPWTSGSGTQYF	TGTGCCAGTAGTCCCTGGACTAGCGGGAGCGGAACCCAGTACTTC
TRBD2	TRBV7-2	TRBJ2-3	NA	CASSHPGTSGSLFTDTQYF	TGTGCCAGCAGCCATCCCGGGACTAGCGGGAGTCTATTCACAGATACGCAGTATTTT
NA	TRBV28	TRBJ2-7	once	CASSSGVNEQYF	TGTGCCAGCAGTTCGGGGGTTAACGAGCAGTACTTC
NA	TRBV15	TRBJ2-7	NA	CATSSARGVGYEQYF	TGTGCCACCAGCAGCGCTAGAGGTGTAGGTTACGAGCAGTACTTC
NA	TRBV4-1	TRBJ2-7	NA	CASSQETTYEQYF	TGCGCCAGCAGCCAAGAAACTACTTACGAGCAGTACTTC
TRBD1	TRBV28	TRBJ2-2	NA	CASRTTGQGWIGELFF	TGTGCCAGCAGAACTACGGGACAGGGGTGGATCGGGGAGCTGTTTTTT
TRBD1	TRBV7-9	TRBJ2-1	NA	CASSFWTGAGDEQFF	TGTGCCAGCAGCTTCTGGACAGGGGCTGGGGATGAGCAGTTCTTC
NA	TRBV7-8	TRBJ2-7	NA	CASSPSYEQYF	TGTGCCAGCAGCCCTAGCTACGAGCAGTACTTC
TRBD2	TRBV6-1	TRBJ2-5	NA	CASIILAGVRETQYF	TGTGCCAGCATAATACTAGCGGGAGTCCGGGAGACCCAGTACTTC
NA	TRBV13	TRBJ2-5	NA	CASSLGQKQETQYF	TGTGCCAGCAGCTTAGGACAAAAACAAGAGACCCAGTACTTC
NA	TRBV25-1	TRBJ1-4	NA	CASSEPGGNEKLFF	TGTGCCAGCAGTGAACCCGGGGGCAATGAAAAACTGTTTTTT
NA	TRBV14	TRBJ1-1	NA	CASSPGLRTTEAFF	TGTGCCAGCAGCCCCGGGCTCCGGACGACTGAAGCTTTCTTT
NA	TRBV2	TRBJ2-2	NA	CASSEGSPGTGELFF	TGTGCCAGCAGTGAAGGGTCCCCGGGGACCGGGGAGCTGTTTTTT
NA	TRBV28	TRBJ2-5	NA	CASSLRGAETQYF	TGTGCCAGCAGTTTAAGGGGGGCTGAGACCCAGTACTTC
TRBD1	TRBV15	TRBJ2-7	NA	CATSRVRTGGGEQYF	TGTGCCACCAGCAGAGTTAGGACAGGGGGCGGCGAGCAGTACTTC
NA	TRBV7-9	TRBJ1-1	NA	CASSPDQEYTEAFF	TGTGCCAGCAGCCCGGACCAAGAATACACTGAAGCTTTCTTT
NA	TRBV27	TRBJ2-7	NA	CASSLAVTVLHEQYF	TGTGCCAGCAGTTTAGCTGTCACCGTGTTGCACGAGCAGTACTTC
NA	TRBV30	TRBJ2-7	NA	CAWSAEHEQYF	TGTGCCTGGAGTGCTGAACACGAGCAGTACTTC
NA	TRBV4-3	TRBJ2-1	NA	CASSQDGARGEQFF	TGCGCCAGCAGCCAAGATGGGGCTAGGGGTGAGCAGTTCTTC
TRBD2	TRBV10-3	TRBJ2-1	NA	CATLEAGELNEQFF	TGTGCCACCCTAGAGGCGGGAGAGTTGAATGAGCAGTTCTTC
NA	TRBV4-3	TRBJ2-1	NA	CASSPRVVGDEQFF	TGCGCCAGCAGCCCCCGGGTGGTGGGGGATGAGCAGTTCTTC
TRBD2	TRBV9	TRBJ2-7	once	CASSIAGSGEQYF	TGTGCCAGCTCCATAGCGGGATCGGGGGAGCAGTACTTC
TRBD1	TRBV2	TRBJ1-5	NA	CASSYGTGESQPQHF	TGTGCCAGCAGTTACGGGACAGGGGAGAGTCAGCCCCAGCATTTT
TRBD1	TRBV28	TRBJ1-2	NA	CASSPITGGENYGYTF	TGTGCCAGCAGTCCAATAACAGGGGGCGAGAACTATGGCTACACCTTC
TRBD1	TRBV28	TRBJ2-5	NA	CASSGGTGGWETQYF	TGTGCCAGCAGTGGGGGGACAGGGGGCTGGGAGACCCAGTACTTC
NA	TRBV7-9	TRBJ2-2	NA	CASSLPQGLDTGELFF	TGTGCCAGCAGCTTACCGCAGGGGCTTGACACCGGGGAGCTGTTTTTT